Following are 11 T cell receptor beta chains from one sample sequenced in a study of T cells after yellow fever vaccination. One entry per CDR3 protein, called by TCRdb with MiXCR from the 5' RACE reads. Of 110,000 to 150,000 distinct CDR3 sequences in the sample, 5% to 7.5% are singletons; the top ten hold approximately 0.67%. Specimen: CD4+ T cells sorted from PBMCs, collected 10 days after the yellow fever booster vaccination. The source of these receptors is a young man who received the YFV17D yellow fever vaccine.

This clonotype appeared many times. DNA for the CDR3: TGTGCCAGCAAGGGGGGTGGGACTCGCCTTGACGCCGAGCAGTACTTC. The encoded protein is CASKGGGTRLDAEQYF. The chain is built from TRBV12-3 or TRBV12-4 and TRBJ2-7; D tentatively reads TRBD1 or TRBD2 (6 bases each). V shed 7 bases and J shed 6 bases, with 25 bases lying between them. The CDR3 spans 16 residues.

This clonotype was counted at least ten times. The J gene is TRBJ2-5, the V gene TRBV21-1; the tabulated D call, TRBD2, remains unverified against the DNA. TRBV21-1 is termed a pseudogene. The CDR3 extends over 15 amino acids. The CDR3 loop is CASSKVVGGIETQYF. The CDR3 DNA is TGTGCCAGCAGCAAAGTAGTCGGAGGGATAGAGACCCAGTACTTC.

This clonotype appeared a few times. The chain uses TRBV6-6 and TRBJ2-7; D is unclear. The CDR3 sequence is 13 residues long. Per germline, CDR1 MNHNY and CDR2 SVGAGI (reference sequence). The ends were cut back, 2 bases at V and 4 bases at J, with 9 bases in the middle. CDR3 DNA sequence: TGTGCCAGCAGTTACAGCCAGCTTTACGAGCAGTACTTC. This encodes CASSYSQLYEQYF.

This clonotype came up many times. The gene calls are TRBV12-3 or TRBV12-4 and TRBJ2-1, with 9 bases aligning to TRBD2. This CDR3 is built from 14 residues. V lost 7 bases, J lost 9 bases, and 10 bases stayed unmatched. The CDR3 bases are TGTGCCAGCACCCTTAGCGGGAGTCAGTTTGAGCAGTTCTTC. Its translation: CASTLSGSQFEQFF.

This clonotype occurred many times. The chain couples TRBV6-5 to TRBJ1-4; D uncertain. Germline V lookup: CDR1 MNHEY, CDR2 SVGAGI. The CDR3 spans 15 residues. Trimming took 4 bases from V and 0 from J, leaving 9 bases between them. In DNA form, the CDR3 reads TGTGCCAGCAGTTTTGACCGGACAACTAATGAAAAACTGTTTTTT. Translating it yields CASSFDRTTNEKLFF.

This clonotype was recorded at least ten times. This chain links TRBV12-3 or TRBV12-4 with TRBJ1-1; D gene uncertain. The ends were cut back, 8 bases at V and 8 bases at J, with 12 bases in the middle. This CDR3 has 11 amino acids. Written as DNA, the CDR3 is TGTGCCAGCGCCTTTACAGTAGAAGCTTTCTTT. This encodes CASAFTVEAFF.

This clonotype was seen many times. V is TRBV7-9 and J is TRBJ2-5; 11 bases fit TRBD2. Germline values: CDR1 SEHNR, CDR2 FQNEAQ (reference sequence). The CDR3 is 14 residues long. V lost 5 bases and J lost 5; bases outside the gene matches: 4. The DNA of the CDR3 is TGTGCCAGCAGCCCACTAGCGGGAGTTGAGACCCAGTACTTC. Protein product: CASSPLAGVETQYF.

This clonotype was picked up many times. The rearrangement joins TRBV7-2 to TRBJ2-7, with 8 nucleotides matching TRBD1. V was pared by 2 bases and J by 0 bases, with 3 bases of the junction left unmatched. This CDR3 is built from 15 residues. Germline V gene lookup returns CDR1 SGHTA and CDR2 FQGNSA. The CDR3 coding sequence is TGTGCCAGCAGCTTAAAACAGGGGGACTCCTACGAGCAGTACTTC. Translation gives CASSLKQGDSYEQYF.

This clonotype was recorded at least ten times. The chain uses TRBV10-3 and TRBJ1-1; D not resolved. Germline CDR1 reads ENHRY; CDR2 reads SYGVKD. There are 11 residues in the CDR3. Trimming pared 2 bases from V and 7 bases from J, leaving 5 bases between. CDR3 in DNA: TGTGCCATCAGTGAGAGCTTTGAAGCTTTCTTT. It encodes CAISESFEAFF.

Worth noting for this clonotype: This may be a read error, as it is one base from a much larger clone. The CDR3 loop is CAGSVGRAQETQYF. The CDR3 DNA follows: TGTGCCGGCAGCGTAGGGAGGGCCCAAGAGACCCAGTACTTC. The chain employs TRBV9 and TRBJ2-5; 7 bases align to TRBD2. CDR3 length: 14 residues. Germline assignment: CDR1 SGDLS and CDR2 YYNGEE.

This clonotype appeared many times. This chain joins TRBV5-1 and TRBJ2-5; the D is unclear. This CDR3 spans 15 amino acids. The germline V gene encodes CDR1 SGHRS and CDR2 YFSETQ. Trimming pared 0 bases from V and 5 bases from J, leaving 14 bases between. The CDR3 loop reads CASSLAGGFGETQYF. CDR3 coding DNA: TGCGCCAGCAGCTTGGCGGGCGGCTTCGGGGAGACCCAGTACTTC.